This entry describes one TCR beta chain. After removal of 5 bases from V and 2 bases from J, the junction contained 4 bases not matched to a gene. Germline CDR1 is SGHTA and CDR2 is FQGTGA. CDR3 size: 15 residues. These data come from a study of blood T cell repertoires in COVID-19. On the study more broadly: Two consecutive negative NP/OP PCR tests, clearance, or resolved symptoms defined Cohort 3 recovery. In each case, the material was cDNA or gDNA derived from T cells, B-cell-depleted T cells, or PBMCs.

Generated by immunoSEQ multiplex PCR, the TCRdb table keeps only in-frame clones and is missing some. The sample includes 250,000 to 300,000 clones, 70% to 90% of them seen just once. The source is a woman aged 55-70 years in a cohort exposed to, infected with or recovered from COVID-19 (not recorded which). The chain employs TRBV7-3 and TRBJ2-7, with TRBD2 matching 12 bases. Sequencing was done on a sample of PBMCs or T cells enriched from blood (not recorded which). For the CDR3, the DNA is TGTGCCAGCAGCCTAGGGACTAGCGGGCCCTACGAGCAGTACTTC. Its protein is CASSLGTSGPYEQYF.